Following are 26 T cell receptor beta chains from one sample sequenced in a study of response to subunit inactivated influenza vaccine. Each CDR3 protein is one row after TCRdb ran MiXCR on the RT-PCR reads. The repertoire holds around 600,000 distinct CDR3 sequences, with around 10% as singletons. These data also featured in a second study, about T cells expressing NK-cell markers. This second study says: 5'RACE template switching with UMIs generated TCR beta cDNA.

The sample here was PBMCs from blood, taken on the day of vaccination. Receptors originate from a man aged 45-65 years who received an inactivated influenza vaccine.

This clonotype was detected many times. The chain links TRBV29-1 to TRBJ2-1; TRBD2 agrees at 7 bases. CDR3 length equals 14 residues. Germline trimming cut 4 bases from V and 7 bases from J; bases unmatched to any gene: 10. Germline CDR1 reads SQVTM; CDR2 reads ANQGSEA. CDR3 residues: CSVVPGTTGNEQFF. The CDR3 bases are TGCAGCGTTGTTCCCGGGACTACCGGAAATGAGCAGTTCTTC.

The rearrangement links TRBV5-1 to TRBJ2-1; D unclear. The CDR3 is 16 amino acids. Germline V gene sequence: CDR1 SGHRS, CDR2 YFSETQ. V lost 0 bases and J lost 0, with 10 bases in between. The CDR3 loop is CASSLAALGSYNEQFF. The CDR3 DNA is TGCGCCAGCAGCTTGGCCGCTCTAGGCTCCTACAATGAGCAGTTCTTC.

The sample holds many counts of this clonotype. The J gene is TRBJ1-1, the V gene TRBV6-4; D remains unclear. Germline assignment: CDR1 MRHNA and CDR2 SNTAGT. V was cut by 6 bases and J by 3 bases, with 11 bases left in between. This CDR3 region has 13 residues. The CDR3 spells CASRAGRDTEAFF. The DNA of the CDR3 is TGTGCCAGCAGAGCTGGTCGGGACACTGAAGCTTTCTTT.

This clonotype appeared many times. The V call is TRBV29-1, the J call TRBJ2-7; TRBD2 matches 7 bases. V gave up 0 bases and J gave up 7 bases; unmatched junction bases: 3. This CDR3 contains 12 residues. CDR1 is SQVTM and CDR2 is ANQGSEA in the germline V gene. CDR3 nucleotide sequence: TGCAGCGTTGAAGATCCCGGGAGGGAGCAGTACTTC. Translation gives CSVEDPGREQYF.

The sample holds one count of this clonotype. This chain uses TRBV2 with TRBJ2-6; maybe TRBD1 (5 bases). The V and J ends lost 5 bases and 1 base respectively, with 21 bases between them. The germline gives CDR1 SNHLY, CDR2 FYNNEI. The CDR3 is made up of 19 amino acids. As DNA, the CDR3 is TGTGCCAGCAGTTGGACGTTGGACACTCCCCGATCTGGGGCCAACGTCCTGACTTTC. It is translated as CASSWTLDTPRSGANVLTF.

This clonotype was seen at least ten times. V gene TRBV6-1 combines with J gene TRBJ1-6, with D possibly being TRBD1 (6 bases). The germline gives CDR1 MNHNS, CDR2 SASEGT. The CDR3 contains 13 residues. V was pared by 10 bases and J by 5 bases, with 12 bases between. CDR3 bases: TGTGCCACAAAAACAGGGAATAATTCACCCCTCCACTTT. Residues: CATKTGNNSPLHF.

This clonotype was counted only a few times. The J gene is TRBJ2-3, the V gene TRBV10-3; tentative D call: TRBD2 (6 bases). Trimming stripped 8 bases from V and 0 bases from J, with 9 bases between. Germline V gives CDR1 ENHRY, CDR2 SYGVKD. CDR3 size: 13 residues. The CDR3 DNA reads TGTGCCATCGGGGGGACTAGCACAGATACGCAGTATTTT. Translated, it gives CAIGGTSTDTQYF.

This chain connects TRBV6-1 to TRBJ2-1; a weak D match, TRBD1 (6 bases). The CDR3 has 15 residues. Between the trimmed V and J ends, which lost 7 bases and 3 bases, there was a span of 16 bases. From germline, CDR1 is MNHNS and CDR2 SASEGT. CDR3 nucleotide sequence: TGTGCCAGCACGGAGTTTTCAGGGGACTACAATGAGCAGTTCTTC. This translates into CASTEFSGDYNEQFF.

The V gene is TRBV5-1, the J gene TRBJ2-3, with 9 bases identical to TRBD1. The V gene's germline CDR1 is SGHRS and CDR2 YFSETQ. The CDR3 covers 15 residues. Trimming cost V 0 bases and J 5 bases; bases outside gene matches: 4. DNA for the CDR3: TGCGCCAGCAGCTTGGGACAGGGGGTTCGAGATACGCAGTATTTT. Translated, it gives CASSLGQGVRDTQYF.

The V gene is TRBV6-1, the J gene TRBJ2-1, with TRBD2 as a possible D gene (5 bases). Germline values: CDR1 MNHNS, CDR2 SASEGT. V lost 4 bases and J 3 bases, leaving 10 bases between the germline ends. CDR3 length equals 14 residues. CDR3 coding DNA: TGTGCCAGCAGTGCCCCAGGAGGCTACAATGAGCAGTTCTTC. This codes for CASSAPGGYNEQFF.

V and J are TRBV6-2 or TRBV6-3 and TRBJ1-1; 7 bases line up with TRBD1. The V gene end was trimmed by 7 bases and the J gene end by 4 bases; junction bases not matched to a gene: 6. CDR1 and CDR2 (germline): MNHEY, SVGEGT. There are 13 residues in the CDR3. The CDR3 loop is CASNEDRFTEAFF. DNA of the CDR3: TGTGCCAGCAACGAGGACAGGTTCACTGAAGCTTTCTTT.

The chain couples TRBV28 to TRBJ1-4; D gene unclear. CDR1 MDHEN and CDR2 SYDVKM come from the germline V gene. CDR3 length equals 15 residues. Trimming took off 3 bases at V and 0 bases at J, with 8 bases between the two ends. The DNA for the CDR3 is TGTGCCAGCAGTTTGGAGCTTTCAACTAATGAAAAACTGTTTTTT. Protein sequence: CASSLELSTNEKLFF.

The rearrangement joins TRBV4-3 to TRBJ2-3; unclear D gene. Germline V gene lookup returns CDR1 LGHNA and CDR2 YSLEER. V was trimmed by 0 bases and J by 4 bases, leaving 11 bases between them. The CDR3 is made up of 15 amino acids. The CDR3 loop reads CASSQDLLGADTQYF. The CDR3 DNA reads TGCGCCAGCAGCCAAGATCTTTTGGGTGCAGATACGCAGTATTTT.

This clonotype was picked up many times. The chain has TRBV27 and TRBJ2-4, with D perhaps TRBD2 (5 bases). V gave up 3 bases and J gave up 9 bases, with 12 bases separating them. The CDR3 covers 13 residues. Germline V gene sequence: CDR1 MNHEY, CDR2 SMNVEV (reference sequence). The CDR3 here is CASSFSGIGIQYF. The CDR3 coding sequence is TGTGCCAGCAGTTTTTCGGGGATCGGCATTCAGTACTTC.

This chain links TRBV28 with TRBJ1-3; 9 positions match TRBD1. After removal of 4 bases from V and 0 bases from J, the junction contained 4 bases not matched to a gene. The CDR3 is 16 residues long. Germline V gene sequence: CDR1 MDHEN, CDR2 SYDVKM. In nucleotides, the CDR3 is TGTGCCAGCAGTTGGGGACAGGGCTACTCTGGAAACACCATATATTTT. This gives the protein CASSWGQGYSGNTIYF.

This clonotype turned up a few times. The CDR3 sequence: CASSLTLGLAVGGELFF. CDR3 DNA sequence: TGTGCCAGCAGCTTAACGCTGGGACTAGCCGTCGGCGGGGAGCTGTTTTTT. This chain links TRBV7-3 with TRBJ2-2; TRBD2 matches at 9 bases. V gave up 0 bases and J gave up 7 bases; unmatched junction bases: 9. The CDR3 length is 17 residues. CDR1 SGHTA and CDR2 FQGTGA come from the germline V gene.

This rearrangement joins TRBV24-1 to TRBJ2-5, with 8 bases matching TRBD1. J lost 5 bases, V lost 3 bases, and 10 bases had no gene match. Germline loops: CDR1 KGHDR, CDR2 SFDVKD. CDR3 length: 16 residues. As DNA, the CDR3 is TGTGCCACCAGTGATCATAGACAGGGGCCGCAGGAGACCCAGTACTTC. As protein: CATSDHRQGPQETQYF.

In its sample, this clonotype was seen many times. The rearrangement joins TRBV18 to TRBJ2-1; the D gene is possibly TRBD2 (5 bases). V lost 3 bases to trimming and J lost 9 bases, with 27 bases between them. Germline V gives CDR1 KGHSH, CDR2 LQKENI. This CDR3 contains 18 residues. The CDR3 here is CASSPPPGPDGGESEQFF. The CDR3 DNA is TGTGCCAGCTCACCGCCCCCCGGACCGGACGGAGGTGAGAGTGAGCAGTTCTTC.

The chain is built from TRBV15 and TRBJ2-1; maybe TRBD2 (5 bases). The CDR3 sequence is 13 residues long. V was trimmed by 4 bases and J by 7 bases, leaving 11 bases between them. Germline assignment: CDR1 LNHNV and CDR2 YYDKDF (reference sequence). The CDR3 loop is CATSKTGLNEQFF. The CDR3 coding sequence is TGTGCCACCAGCAAAACGGGGTTAAATGAGCAGTTCTTC.

This clonotype was recorded at least ten times. The rearrangement links TRBV12-3 or TRBV12-4 to TRBJ2-1, with 9 bases matching TRBD2. The V gene end was trimmed by 5 bases and the J gene end by 0 bases; junction bases not matched to a gene: 2. CDR3 length: 15 residues. The CDR3 reads CASSPAGGSYNEQFF. The CDR3 DNA sequence: TGTGCCAGCAGTCCAGCGGGAGGCTCCTACAATGAGCAGTTCTTC.

This clonotype was found a few times. The chain combines TRBV7-6 with TRBJ2-1; maybe TRBD2 (7 bases). There are 16 residues in the CDR3. The germline gives CDR1 SGHVS, CDR2 FNYEAQ. V gave up 5 bases and J gave up 7 bases, with 21 bases separating them. The CDR3 spells CASSPEWGGNGNEQFF. CDR3 sequence (DNA): TGTGCCAGCAGCCCCGAATGGGGGGGCAATGGTAATGAGCAGTTCTTC.

The V and J genes are TRBV7-8 and TRBJ2-7; the match to TRBD1 covers 9 bases. The germline CDR1 and CDR2 sequences are SGHVS and FQNEAQ. The CDR3 totals 17 residues. Trimming at V came to 5 bases and at J to 3 bases, leaving 14 bases not matched to a gene. CDR3 region: CASSPGTGMRGIYEQYF. CDR3 nucleotides: TGTGCCAGCAGCCCCGGGACAGGGATGAGGGGAATCTACGAGCAGTACTTC.

This clonotype was picked up a small number of times. This sequence joins TRBV20-1 and TRBJ2-2; D is possibly TRBD1 (5 bases). Looked up from germline, CDR1 is DFQATT and CDR2 is SNEGSKA (reference sequence). V was trimmed by 6 bases and J by 2 bases, leaving 13 bases between them. The CDR3 is 14 amino acids. The CDR3 reads CSAGGQLNTGELFF. CDR3 in DNA: TGCAGTGCAGGTGGACAACTTAACACCGGGGAGCTGTTTTTT.

CDR3 amino acids: CASSLNGAGNTIYF. CDR3 in DNA: TGCGCCAGCAGCTTGAACGGGGCTGGAAACACCATATATTTT. This chain joins TRBV5-1 and TRBJ1-3; D gene unclear. The CDR3 runs 14 residues. Per the germline V gene, CDR1 is SGHRS and CDR2 is YFSETQ. Trimming cost V 1 base and J 2 bases, with 7 bases left between them.

The chain joins TRBV12-3 or TRBV12-4 to TRBJ1-6, with D possibly matching TRBD1 (5 bases). Trimming shortened V by 5 bases and J by 5 bases, and 10 bases separated the two germline ends. This CDR3 region has 14 residues. CDR3 protein: CASSPRQNNSPLHF. The CDR3 DNA reads TGTGCCAGCAGTCCGCGACAGAATAATTCACCCCTCCACTTT.

This clonotype was seen only a few times. V and J are TRBV5-1 and TRBJ2-7; D not resolved. The CDR3 sequence is 14 residues long. V was clipped by 0 bases and J by 2 bases, with 9 bases between them. The germline gives CDR1 SGHRS, CDR2 YFSETQ. The DNA of the CDR3 is TGCGCCAGCAGCTTGGAGCCACCGACCTACGAGCAGTACTTC. It yields the protein CASSLEPPTYEQYF.